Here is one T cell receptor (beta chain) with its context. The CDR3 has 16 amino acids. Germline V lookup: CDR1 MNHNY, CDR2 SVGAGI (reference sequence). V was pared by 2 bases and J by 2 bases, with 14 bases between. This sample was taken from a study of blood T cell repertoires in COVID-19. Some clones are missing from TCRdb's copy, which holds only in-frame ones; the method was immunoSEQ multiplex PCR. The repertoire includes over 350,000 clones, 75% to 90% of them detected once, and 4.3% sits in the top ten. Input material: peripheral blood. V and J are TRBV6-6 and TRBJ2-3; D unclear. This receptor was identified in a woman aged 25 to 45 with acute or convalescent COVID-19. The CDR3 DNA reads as TGTGCCAGCAGTTACGCTCCACACAGACCCACAGATACGCAGTATTTT. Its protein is CASSYAPHRPTDTQYF.